The source of this TCR beta chain is a study of shared clonotypes between healthy human individuals. Looking at the study overall: The cohort comprised two women and a few men. Their ages spanned 18 to 49 years. General study points: Across subsets, estimated richness was generally greater for naive than for memory populations. Sharing of clonotypes among donors was expected to vary with sequencing depth.

Naive CD8 cells lacked CD45RO, underwent positive selection for CCR7 and left out terminally differentiated effector memory CD45RA+ cells. Deep-level settings were used for running the assay. Data came from immunoSEQ multiplex PCR; TCRdb stores just in-frame clones and leaves some out. The sample has around 2,000,000 clones; approximately 94% are singletons. The germline V gene has CDR1 MNHEY and CDR2 SMNVEV (reference sequence). This CDR3 spans 12 amino acids. The ends were cut back, 6 bases at V and 11 bases at J, with 16 bases in the middle. With regard to this clone: Its target is unknown.

Sequenced input: naive CD8+ T cells from PBMCs. The rearrangement links TRBV27 to TRBJ1-1; D possibly corresponds to TRBD1 (5 bases). The receptor's source is a man between 18 and 35 years old in good health. Some clones in this sample may be carry-over from other donors' samples. The CDR3 reads CASRRENGGAFF. The CDR3 bases are TGTGCCAGCAGGAGAGAGAACGGGGGGGCTTTCTTT.